The clone carrying this T cell receptor beta chain occurred many times. The antigen is unknown. The V and J ends lost 0 bases and 0 bases respectively, with 6 bases between them. The CDR3 has 15 amino acids. Germline loops: CDR1 LGHNA, CDR2 YNFKEQ. PBMCs were obtained from approximately 10 ml fresh peripheral blood. This entry is derived from a study of T cells in Graves' hyperthyroidism and ophthalmopathy. Study results and caveats: For ophthalmopathy, model prediction preceded onset by a median around six months.

Amplified TCR beta CDR3 regions derived from RNA transcripts. HTBI primers were used for first-round RT-PCR of the TCR CDR3. MiXCR, applied by TCRdb to the multiplex PCR reads, yields one record per CDR3 protein. The table lists roughly 240,000 distinct CDR3 sequences, around 26% of them singletons. Sequencing was done on a sample of blood. The chain employs TRBV4-2 and TRBJ2-4; D not certain. The clonotype comes from a woman between 40 and 50 years old with Graves' ophthalmopathy. The CDR3 is CASSQDRIAKNIQYF. Here the CDR3 DNA reads TGTGCCAGCAGCCAAGATCGGATAGCCAAAAACATTCAGTACTTC.